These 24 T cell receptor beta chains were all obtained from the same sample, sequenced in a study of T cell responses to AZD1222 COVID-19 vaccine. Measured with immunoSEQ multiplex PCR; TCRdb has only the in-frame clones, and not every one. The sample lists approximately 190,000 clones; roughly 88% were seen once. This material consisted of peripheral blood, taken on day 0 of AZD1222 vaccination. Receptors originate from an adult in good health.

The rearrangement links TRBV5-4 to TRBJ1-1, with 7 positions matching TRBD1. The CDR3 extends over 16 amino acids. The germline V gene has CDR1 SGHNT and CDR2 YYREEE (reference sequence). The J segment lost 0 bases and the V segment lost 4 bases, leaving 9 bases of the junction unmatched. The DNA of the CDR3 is TGTGCCAGCAGCGGTACAGGGGCCTCCATGAACACTGAAGCTTTCTTT. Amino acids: CASSGTGASMNTEAFF.

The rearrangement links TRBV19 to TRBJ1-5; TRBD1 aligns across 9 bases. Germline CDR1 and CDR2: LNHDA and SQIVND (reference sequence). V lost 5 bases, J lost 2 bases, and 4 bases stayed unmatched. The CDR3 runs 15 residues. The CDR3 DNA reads TGTGCCAGTAGTGCGGGACAGGGTGGCAATCAGCCCCAGCATTTT. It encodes CASSAGQGGNQPQHF.

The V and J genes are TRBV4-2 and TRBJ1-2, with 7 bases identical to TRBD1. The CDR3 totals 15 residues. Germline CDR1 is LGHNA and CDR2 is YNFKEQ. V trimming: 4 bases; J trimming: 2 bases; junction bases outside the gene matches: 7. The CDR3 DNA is TGTGCCAGCAGCCCGCGACAGGGACAGAACTATGGCTACACCTTC. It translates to CASSPRQGQNYGYTF.

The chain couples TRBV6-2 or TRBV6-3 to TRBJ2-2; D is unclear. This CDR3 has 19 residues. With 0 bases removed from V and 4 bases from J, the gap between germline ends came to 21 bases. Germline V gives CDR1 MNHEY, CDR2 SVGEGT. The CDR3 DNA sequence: TGTGCCAGCAGTTACTCTCCGGCCGCAGAATTTCGGGCCACCGGGGAGCTGTTTTTT. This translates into CASSYSPAAEFRATGELFF.

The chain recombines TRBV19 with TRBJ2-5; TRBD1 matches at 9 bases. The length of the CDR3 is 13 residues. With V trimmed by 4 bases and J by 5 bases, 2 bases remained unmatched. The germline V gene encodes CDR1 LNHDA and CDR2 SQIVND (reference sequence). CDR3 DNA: TGTGCCAGTAGTAGGGGACAGGGTGAGACCCAGTACTTC. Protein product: CASSRGQGETQYF.

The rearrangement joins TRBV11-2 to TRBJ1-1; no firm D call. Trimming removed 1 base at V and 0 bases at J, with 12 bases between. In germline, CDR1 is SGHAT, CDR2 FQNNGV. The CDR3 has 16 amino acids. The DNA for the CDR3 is TGTGCCAGCAGCTTAGTGGTGACAAATATGAACACTGAAGCTTTCTTT. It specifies CASSLVVTNMNTEAFF.

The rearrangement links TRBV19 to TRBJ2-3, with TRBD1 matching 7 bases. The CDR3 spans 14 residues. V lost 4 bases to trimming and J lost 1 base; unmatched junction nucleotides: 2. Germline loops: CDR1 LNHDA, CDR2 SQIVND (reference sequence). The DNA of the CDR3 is TGTGCCAGTAGTAGTGGACAGGGCACAGATACGCAGTATTTT. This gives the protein CASSSGQGTDTQYF.

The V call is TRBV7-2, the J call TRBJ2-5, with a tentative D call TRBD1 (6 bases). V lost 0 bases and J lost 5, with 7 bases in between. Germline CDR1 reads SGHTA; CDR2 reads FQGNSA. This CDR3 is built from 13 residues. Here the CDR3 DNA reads TGTGCCAGCAGCTTAGCGGGGGCGGAGACCCAGTACTTC. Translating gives CASSLAGAETQYF.

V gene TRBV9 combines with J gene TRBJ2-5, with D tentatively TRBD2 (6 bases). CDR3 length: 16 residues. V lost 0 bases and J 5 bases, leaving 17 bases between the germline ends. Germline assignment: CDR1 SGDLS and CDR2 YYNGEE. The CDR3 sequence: CASSVAPGPREETQYF. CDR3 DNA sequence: TGTGCCAGCAGCGTAGCGCCGGGTCCTCGGGAGGAGACCCAGTACTTC.

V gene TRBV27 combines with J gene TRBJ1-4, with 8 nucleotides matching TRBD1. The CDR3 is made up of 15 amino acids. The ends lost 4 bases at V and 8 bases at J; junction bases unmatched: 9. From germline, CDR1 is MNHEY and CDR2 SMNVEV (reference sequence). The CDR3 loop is CASSSRTGSDEKLFF. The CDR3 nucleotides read TGTGCCAGCAGTTCCCGGACAGGGTCGGACGAAAAACTGTTTTTT.

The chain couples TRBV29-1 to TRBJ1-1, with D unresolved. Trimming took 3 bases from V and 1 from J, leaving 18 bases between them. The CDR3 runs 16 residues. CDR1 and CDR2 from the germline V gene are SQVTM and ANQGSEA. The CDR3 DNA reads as TGCAGCGTTGACGGACGAAGGGCGGACCCGAACACTGAAGCTTTCTTT. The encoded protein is CSVDGRRADPNTEAFF.

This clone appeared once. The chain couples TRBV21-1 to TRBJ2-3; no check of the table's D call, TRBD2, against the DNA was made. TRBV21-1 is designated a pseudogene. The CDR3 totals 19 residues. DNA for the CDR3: TGTGCCAGCAGCAAAGTTTCGGCTTTCACTAGCCGACGCACAGATACGCAGTATTTT. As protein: CASSKVSAFTSRRTDTQYF.

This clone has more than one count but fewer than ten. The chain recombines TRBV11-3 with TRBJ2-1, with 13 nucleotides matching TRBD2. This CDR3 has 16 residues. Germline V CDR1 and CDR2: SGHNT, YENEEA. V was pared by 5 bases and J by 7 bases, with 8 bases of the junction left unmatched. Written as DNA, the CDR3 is TGTGCCAGCAGCGCAAGAGGGACTAGCGGGATGAATGAGCAGTTCTTC. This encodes CASSARGTSGMNEQFF. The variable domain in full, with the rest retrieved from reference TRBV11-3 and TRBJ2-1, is EAGVVQSPRYKIIEKKQPVAFWCNPISGHNTLYWYLQNLGQGPELLIRYENEEAVDDSQLPKDRFSAERLKGVDSTLKIQPAELGDSAVYLCASSARGTSGMNEQFFGPGTRLTVL.

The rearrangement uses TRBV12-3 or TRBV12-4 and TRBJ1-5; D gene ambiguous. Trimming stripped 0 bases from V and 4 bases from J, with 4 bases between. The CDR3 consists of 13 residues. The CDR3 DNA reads TGTGCCAGCAGTTTAGCACAAAATCAGCCCCAGCATTTT. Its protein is CASSLAQNQPQHF.

This chain's CDR3 is CASSRDRASKNIQYF. CDR3 bases: TGTGCCAGCAGTCGAGACAGGGCTTCCAAAAACATTCAGTACTTC. The chain joins TRBV2 to TRBJ2-4; TRBD1 agrees at 7 bases. The CDR3 consists of 15 residues. Germline V gene lookup returns CDR1 SNHLY and CDR2 FYNNEI. The V and J ends lost 5 bases and 2 bases, in that order; junction bases with no gene match: 6.

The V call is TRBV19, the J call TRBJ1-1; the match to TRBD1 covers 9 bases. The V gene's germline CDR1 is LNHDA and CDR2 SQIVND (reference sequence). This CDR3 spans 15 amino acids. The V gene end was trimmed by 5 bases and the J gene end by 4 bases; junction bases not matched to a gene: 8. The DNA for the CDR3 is TGTGCCAGTAGTTCACAGGGGGCTAGAGGCACTGAAGCTTTCTTT. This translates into CASSSQGARGTEAFF. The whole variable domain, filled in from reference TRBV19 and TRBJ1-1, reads DGGITQSPKYLFRKEGQNVTLSCEQNLNHDAMYWYRQDPGQGLRLIYYSQIVNDFQKGDIAEGYSVSREKKESFPLTVTSAQKNPTAFYLCASSSQGARGTEAFFGQGTRLTVV.

For the CDR3, the DNA is TGTGCCAGCAGCCGCGATAATGAGCAGTTCTTC. Amino acid sequence: CASSRDNEQFF. V usage is TRBV9 and J usage is TRBJ2-1; D gene ambiguous. Deletions cut 4 bases from V and 7 bases from J, with 6 bases between. Germline loops: CDR1 SGDLS, CDR2 YYNGEE. This CDR3 region has 11 residues.

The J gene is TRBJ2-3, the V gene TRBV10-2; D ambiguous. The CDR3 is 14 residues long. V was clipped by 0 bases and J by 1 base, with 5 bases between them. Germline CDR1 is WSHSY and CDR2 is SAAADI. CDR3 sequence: CASSESARTDTQYF. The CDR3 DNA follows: TGCGCCAGCAGTGAGTCGGCCCGCACAGATACGCAGTATTTT.

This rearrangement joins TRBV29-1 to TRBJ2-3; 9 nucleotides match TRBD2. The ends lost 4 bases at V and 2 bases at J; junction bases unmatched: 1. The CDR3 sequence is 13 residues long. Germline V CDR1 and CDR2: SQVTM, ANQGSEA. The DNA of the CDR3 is TGCAGCGTTGGCGGGAGGGCCACAGATACGCAGTATTTT. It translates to CSVGGRATDTQYF.

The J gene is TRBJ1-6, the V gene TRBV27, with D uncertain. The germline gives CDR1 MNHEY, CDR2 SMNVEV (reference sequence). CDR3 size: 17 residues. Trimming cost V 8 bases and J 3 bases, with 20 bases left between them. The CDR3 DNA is TGTGCCAGCCGATTGACCCCGGAACTCAGCTATAATTCACCCCTCCACTTT. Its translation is CASRLTPELSYNSPLHF.

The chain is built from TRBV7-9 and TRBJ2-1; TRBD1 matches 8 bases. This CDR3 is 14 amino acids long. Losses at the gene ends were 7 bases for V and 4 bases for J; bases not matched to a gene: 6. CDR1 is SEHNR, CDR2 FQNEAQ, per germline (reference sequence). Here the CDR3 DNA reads TGTGCCAGCACCCGGGACAGGCTTTACAATGAGCAGTTCTTC. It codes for CASTRDRLYNEQFF.

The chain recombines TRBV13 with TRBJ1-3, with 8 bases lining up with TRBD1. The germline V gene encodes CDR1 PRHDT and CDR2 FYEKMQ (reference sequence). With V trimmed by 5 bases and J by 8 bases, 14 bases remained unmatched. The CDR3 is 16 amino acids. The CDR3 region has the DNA TGTGCCAGCAGCCCAGGCGACAGGGGAGTCTGGGACACCATATATTTT. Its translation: CASSPGDRGVWDTIYF.

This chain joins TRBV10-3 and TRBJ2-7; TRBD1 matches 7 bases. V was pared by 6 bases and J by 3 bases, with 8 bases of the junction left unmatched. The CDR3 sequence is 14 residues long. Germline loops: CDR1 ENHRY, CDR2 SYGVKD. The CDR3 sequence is CAISVGDRNYEQYF. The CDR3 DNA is TGTGCCATCAGCGTAGGGGACAGAAACTACGAGCAGTACTTC.

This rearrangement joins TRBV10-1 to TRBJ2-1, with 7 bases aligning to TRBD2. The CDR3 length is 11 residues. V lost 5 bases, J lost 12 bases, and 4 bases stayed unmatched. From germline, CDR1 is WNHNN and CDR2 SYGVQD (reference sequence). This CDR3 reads CASSSGVGQFF. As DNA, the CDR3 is TGCGCCAGCAGTAGCGGGGTGGGGCAGTTCTTC.